A single T cell receptor (beta chain) is shown here with its context. In the original workflow: Estimation of nucleated cell counts relied on the amplification of reference gene primers. The protocol was immunoSEQ multiplex PCR, while the TCRdb copy is restricted to in-frame clones and leaves out a portion. V, J and clone size were drawn from that table, and D and trimming were deduced from the DNA. The repertoire holds approximately 170,000 clones, with approximately 80% as singletons. This entry is derived from a study of blood T cell repertoires in COVID-19. Germline values: CDR1 SGHAT, CDR2 FQNNGV. CDR3 size: 12 residues. V shed 5 bases and J 5 bases; nucleotides not matched to a gene: 2. Clinical history as reported by participants underpinned cohort assignment.

Sample: PBMCs or T cells enriched from blood (not recorded which). The rearrangement joins TRBV11-2 to TRBJ2-7, with 8 positions matching TRBD1. This clonotype was obtained from a man between 50 and 59 years old who had recovered from COVID-19. CDR3 sequence (DNA): TGTGCCAGCAGCCGACAGGGGAACGAGCAGTACTTC. Translated: CASSRQGNEQYF.